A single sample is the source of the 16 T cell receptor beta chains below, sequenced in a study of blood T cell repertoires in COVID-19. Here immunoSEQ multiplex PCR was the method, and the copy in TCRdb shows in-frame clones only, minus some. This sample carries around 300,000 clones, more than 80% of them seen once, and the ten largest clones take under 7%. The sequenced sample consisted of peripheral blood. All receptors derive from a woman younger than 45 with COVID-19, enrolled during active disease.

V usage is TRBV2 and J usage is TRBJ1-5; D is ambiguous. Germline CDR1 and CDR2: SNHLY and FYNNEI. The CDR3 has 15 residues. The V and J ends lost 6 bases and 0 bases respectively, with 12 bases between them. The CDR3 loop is CASSSLPVSNQPQHF. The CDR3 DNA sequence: TGTGCCAGCAGCTCTCTCCCGGTTAGCAATCAGCCCCAGCATTTT.

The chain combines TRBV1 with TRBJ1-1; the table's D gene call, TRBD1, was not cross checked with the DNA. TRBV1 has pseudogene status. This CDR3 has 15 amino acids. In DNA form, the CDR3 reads TGCACCAGCAGCCAGGCCGCGTATAGGGGGACTGAAGCTTTCTTT. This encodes CTSSQAAYRGTEAFF.

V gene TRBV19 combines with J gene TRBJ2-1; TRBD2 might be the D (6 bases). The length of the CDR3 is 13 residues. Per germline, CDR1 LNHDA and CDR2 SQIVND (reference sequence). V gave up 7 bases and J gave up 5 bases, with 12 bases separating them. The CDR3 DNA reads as TGTGCCAGTACCCCGCGGGGCAACAATGAGCAGTTCTTC. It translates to CASTPRGNNEQFF. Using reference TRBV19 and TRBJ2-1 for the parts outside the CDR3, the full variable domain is DGGITQSPKYLFRKEGQNVTLSCEQNLNHDAMYWYRQDPGQGLRLIYYSQIVNDFQKGDIAEGYSVSREKKESFPLTVTSAQKNPTAFYLCASTPRGNNEQFFGPGTRLTVL.

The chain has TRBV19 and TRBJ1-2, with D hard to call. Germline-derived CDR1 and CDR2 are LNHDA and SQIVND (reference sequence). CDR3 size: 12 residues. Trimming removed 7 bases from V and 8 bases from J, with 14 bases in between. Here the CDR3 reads CASIGGSSGYTF. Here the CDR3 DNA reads TGTGCCAGTATCGGAGGGAGCTCGGGCTACACCTTC.

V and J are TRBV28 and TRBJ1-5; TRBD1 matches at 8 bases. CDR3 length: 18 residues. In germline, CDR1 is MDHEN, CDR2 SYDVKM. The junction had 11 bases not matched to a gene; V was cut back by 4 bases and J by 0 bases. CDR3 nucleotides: TGTGCCAGCAGTTCAGACAGGGGCCGTTTTTATAGCAATCAGCCCCAGCATTTT. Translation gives CASSSDRGRFYSNQPQHF.

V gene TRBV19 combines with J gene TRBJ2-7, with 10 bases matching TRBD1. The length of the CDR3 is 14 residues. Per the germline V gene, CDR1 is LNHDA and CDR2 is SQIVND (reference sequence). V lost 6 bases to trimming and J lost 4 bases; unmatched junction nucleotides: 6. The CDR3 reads CASRGTGEAYEQYF. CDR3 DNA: TGTGCCAGTAGAGGGACAGGGGAAGCTTACGAGCAGTACTTC.

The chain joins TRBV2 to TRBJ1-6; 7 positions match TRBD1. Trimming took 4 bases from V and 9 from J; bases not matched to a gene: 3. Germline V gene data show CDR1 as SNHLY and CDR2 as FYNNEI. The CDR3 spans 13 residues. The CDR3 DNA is TGTGCCAGCAGTGGACAGGGAGGTTCACCCCTCCACTTT. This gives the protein CASSGQGGSPLHF.

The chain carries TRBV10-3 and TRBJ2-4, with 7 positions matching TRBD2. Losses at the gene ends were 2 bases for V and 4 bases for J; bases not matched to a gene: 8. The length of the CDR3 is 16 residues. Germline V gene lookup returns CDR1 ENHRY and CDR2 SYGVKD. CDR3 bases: TGTGCCATCAGTGAGAGTGGGGGACTACGAAAAAACATTCAGTACTTC. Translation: CAISESGGLRKNIQYF.

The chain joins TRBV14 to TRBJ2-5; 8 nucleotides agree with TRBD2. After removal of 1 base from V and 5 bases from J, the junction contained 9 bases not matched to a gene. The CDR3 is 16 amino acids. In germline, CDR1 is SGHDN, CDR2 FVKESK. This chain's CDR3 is CASSQGVLAGRETQYF. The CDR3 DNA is TGTGCCAGCAGCCAAGGAGTCCTAGCGGGTAGGGAGACCCAGTACTTC.

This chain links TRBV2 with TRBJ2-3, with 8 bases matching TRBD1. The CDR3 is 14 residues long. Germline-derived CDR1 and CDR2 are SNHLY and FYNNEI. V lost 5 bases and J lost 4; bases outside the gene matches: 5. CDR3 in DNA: TGTGCCAGCAGTCTGGACAGGGCTGCAGATACGCAGTATTTT. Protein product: CASSLDRAADTQYF.

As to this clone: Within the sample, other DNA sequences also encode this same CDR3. CDR3 DNA: TGTGCCTGGAGTCCGGGTGGGAGCAATCAGCCCCAGCATTTT. Protein product: CAWSPGGSNQPQHF. The chain combines TRBV30 with TRBJ1-5; D is uncertain. Per the germline V gene, CDR1 is GTSNPN and CDR2 is SVGIG (reference sequence). Deletions cut 2 bases from V and 1 base from J, with 9 bases between. The CDR3 length is 14 residues.

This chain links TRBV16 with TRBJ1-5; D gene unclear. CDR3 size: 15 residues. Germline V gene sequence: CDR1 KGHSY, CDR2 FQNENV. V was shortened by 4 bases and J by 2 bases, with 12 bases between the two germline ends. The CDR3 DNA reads TGTGCCAGCAGCCCAACACGGGTTGGCAATCAGCCCCAGCATTTT. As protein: CASSPTRVGNQPQHF.

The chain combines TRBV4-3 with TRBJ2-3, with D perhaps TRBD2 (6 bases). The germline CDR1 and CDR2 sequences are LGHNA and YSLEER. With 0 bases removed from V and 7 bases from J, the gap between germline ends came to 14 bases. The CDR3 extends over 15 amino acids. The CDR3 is CASSQEGGELHTQYF. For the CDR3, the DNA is TGCGCCAGCAGCCAAGAGGGGGGAGAGTTGCATACGCAGTATTTT.

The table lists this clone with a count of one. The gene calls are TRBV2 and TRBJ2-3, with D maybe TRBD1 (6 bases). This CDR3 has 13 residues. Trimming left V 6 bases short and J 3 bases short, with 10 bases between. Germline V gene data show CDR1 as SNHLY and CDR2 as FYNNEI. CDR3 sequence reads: CASRDSGTDTQYF. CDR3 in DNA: TGTGCCAGCAGGGACAGTGGGACAGATACGCAGTATTTT.

In DNA form, the CDR3 reads TGCGCCAGCAGCCTCCGGACAGCGAACACCGGGGAGCTGTTTTTT. Protein sequence: CASSLRTANTGELFF. V and J are TRBV5-1 and TRBJ2-2; D is perhaps TRBD1 (6 bases). Germline V CDR1 and CDR2: SGHRS, YFSETQ. The CDR3 sequence is 15 residues long. The ends were cut back, 4 bases at V and 0 bases at J, with 10 bases in the middle. Filled out from reference TRBV5-1 and TRBJ2-2, the complete variable domain reads KAGVTQTPRYLIKTRGQQVTLSCSPISGHRSVSWYQQTPGQGLQFLFEYFSETQRNKGNFPGRFSGRQFSNSRSEMNVSTLELGDSALYLCASSLRTANTGELFFGEGSRLTVL.

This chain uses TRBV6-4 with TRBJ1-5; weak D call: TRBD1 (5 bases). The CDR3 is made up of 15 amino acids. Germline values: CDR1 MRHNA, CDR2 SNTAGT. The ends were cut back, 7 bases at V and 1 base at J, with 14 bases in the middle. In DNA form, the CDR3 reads TGTGCCAGCACGGGGGGAGGGGAGAGCAATCAGCCCCAGCATTTT. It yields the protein CASTGGGESNQPQHF.